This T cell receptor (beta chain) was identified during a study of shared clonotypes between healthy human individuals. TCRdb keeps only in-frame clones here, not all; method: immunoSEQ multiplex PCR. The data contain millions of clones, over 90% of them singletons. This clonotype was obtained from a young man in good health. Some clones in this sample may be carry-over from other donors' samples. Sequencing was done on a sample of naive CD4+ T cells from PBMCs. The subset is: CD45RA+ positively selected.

The CDR3 loop reads CASSNLGRTSGTYEQYF. CDR3 coding DNA: TGCGCCAGCAGCAACCTCGGCCGCACTAGCGGGACCTACGAGCAGTACTTC. This chain links TRBV5-1 with TRBJ2-7; 10 bases line up with TRBD2. The V gene end was trimmed by 4 bases and the J gene end by 2 bases; junction bases not matched to a gene: 12. Germline V gene lookup returns CDR1 SGHRS and CDR2 YFSETQ. CDR3 length equals 17 residues.